This entry features one TCR beta chain sequence. The data originate from a study of blood T cell repertoires in COVID-19. Turning to the study itself: The origin of the acute and convalescent COVID-19 samples was the United States, Italy and Spain.

This CDR3 region has 16 residues. Germline V lookup: CDR1 GTSNPN, CDR2 SVGIG (reference sequence). V dropped 4 bases and J dropped 3; count of bases not matched to a gene: 5. Using immunoSEQ multiplex PCR, the repertoire was profiled, and TCRdb retains in-frame clones only, with some absent. The table has some 270,000 clones, approximately 89% seen once; the top ten hold about 3%. Each participant's cohort was designated according to participant-reported clinical history. The TCR originated in a man aged 40-49 years who had been exposed to COVID-19. This rearrangement joins TRBV30 to TRBJ2-2; 13 bases map to TRBD2. Input material: PBMCs or T cells enriched from blood (not recorded which). The CDR3 sequence: CAWNSGTSGDTGELFF. In DNA form, the CDR3 reads TGTGCCTGGAACTCCGGGACTAGCGGGGACACCGGGGAGCTGTTTTTT.